This T cell receptor beta chain was captured by sequencing in a study of Ad26.COV2.S vaccination and SARS-CoV-2 variants (dated by TCRdb to the early 2020s). About the investigation overall: Vaccine-arm donors were drawn from COV1001, a multicentre, randomized, double-blind, placebo-controlled phase I-IIa trial of Ad26.COV2.S in healthy adults. Trial participants were randomized into five groups of five: low-dose or high-dose Ad26.COV2.S given once or twice, or placebo on both occasions. Ad26.COV2.S was administered intramuscularly at 5 x 10^10 or 1 x 10^11 viral particles, either as a single shot or as two shots given 56 days apart. A total of some 30 samples were included in the TCR-sequenced set, comprising about 20 Ad26.COV2.S vaccine recipients, 5 placebo recipients and 8 SARS-CoV-2 convalescent individuals. Investigators did not know the trial group allocation while performing experiments and assessing outcomes. TCRbeta repertoire sequencing was used to assess the specificity and breadth of SARS-CoV-2-reactive T cell receptors after Ad26.COV2.S vaccination.

What the authors observed across the whole study: After vaccination, substantial breadth of spike-specific CD8+ and CD4+ T cell responses was reported. Vaccine and placebo recipients had similar non-spike TCR breadth, a finding consistent with the vaccine containing only spike. Spike-specific TCR breadth was higher in Ad26.COV2.S recipients than in placebo recipients (P = 0.0014). It was noted by the authors that total T cell responses may have been underestimated by the TCR breadth and depth analyses. The study lacked the statistical power to compare responses across vaccine doses or regimens.

TCRbeta CDR3 regions were sequenced with the immunoSEQ Assay. After extraction, genomic DNA underwent amplification by bias-controlled multiplex PCR, followed by high-throughput sequencing. Under the source paper's analysis protocol: To quantify the absolute abundance of each unique TCRbeta CDR3 region, sequences were collapsed and filtered. T cell fraction was estimated by normalization of TCRbeta template counts to usable DNA, with usable DNA being measured through amplification of reference genes present in all nucleated cells. Repertoire TCRs were annotated as SARS-CoV-2-specific by exact matching of V gene, CDR3 amino acid sequence and J gene to a known reactive TCR set. The reference SARS-CoV-2 TCR set came from MIRA and was filtered for enrichment in COVID-19-positive ImmuneCODE repertoires, removing public or cross-reactive TCRs. Based on the MIRA antigens, annotated TCRs were further analysed at the level of specific ORF or position within ORF. Breadth was defined as annotated unique rearrangements over total unique productive rearrangements; depth was the summed frequency of those rearrangements. Two-sided Wilcoxon rank-sum tests were applied when comparing TCR breadth between groups. As stored in TCRdb, this immuneACCESS dataset retains in-frame rearrangements with V and J assigned. A fraction of the clones does not appear; measured against another copy, unresolved V genes explain less than half of the discrepancy, and the remainder lacks a known reason. That table is the source of V, J and clone size, and D and trimming were worked out from the DNA. The sample data list approximately 300,000 clones, and about 82% of these were observed just once. 2.1% of the sample is held by the ten biggest clonotypes.

Of note for this clone: Its antigen has not been determined. Qualities for individual bases were not recorded, and no much larger clone is one base off.

The sample's treatment or condition, from its label and the paper: some 19 received Ad26.COV2.S at low or high dose, single or two shots; several received placebo; per-sample allocation not given. For vaccine and placebo recipients, the sequenced repertoires came from samples collected on day 63 after the first injection. In Cohort 1b, more than 20 adults aged 18-55 years were enrolled at a single site in Boston, USA, between 29 July and 7 August 2020. Ad26.COV2.S was a replication-incompetent adenovirus type 26 vector expressing a prefusion-stabilized SARS-CoV-2 spike protein from the original Wuhan strain. The sample in question was peripheral blood, obtained in a trial of Ad26.COV2.S vaccine versus placebo. This receptor was identified in a person aged 18-60 years who received the Ad26.COV2.S COVID-19 vaccine or a placebo.

The CDR3 reads as follows: CASGESGPNSPQHF. The nucleotide sequence is TGTGCCAGCGGGGAATCGGGACCCAATTCGCCCCAGCATTTT. The V and J segments used are TRBV28 and TRBJ1-5; the D segment could be TRBD1, given 5 matching bases. From the cysteine through the phenylalanine, the CDR3 covers 14 amino acids. Of the read, only the CDR3 DNA is kept; its 42 bases are in frame from base 1. At the junction V is shortened by 8 bases and J by 9 bases, with 20 bases in between. Sequences MDHEN (CDR1) and SYDVKM (CDR2) are obtained from the germline V gene.